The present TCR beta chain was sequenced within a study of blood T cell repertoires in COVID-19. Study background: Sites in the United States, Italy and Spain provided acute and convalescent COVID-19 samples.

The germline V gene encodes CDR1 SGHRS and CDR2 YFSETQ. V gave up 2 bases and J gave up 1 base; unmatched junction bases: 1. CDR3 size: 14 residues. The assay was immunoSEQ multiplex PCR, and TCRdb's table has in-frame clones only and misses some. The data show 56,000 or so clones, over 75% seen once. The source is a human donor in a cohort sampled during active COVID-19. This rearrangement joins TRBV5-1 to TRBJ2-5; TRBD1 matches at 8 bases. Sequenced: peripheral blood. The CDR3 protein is CASSFGQGQETQYF. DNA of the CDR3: TGCGCCAGCAGCTTCGGACAGGGCCAAGAGACCCAGTACTTC. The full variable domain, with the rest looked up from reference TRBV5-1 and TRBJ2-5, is KAGVTQTPRYLIKTRGQQVTLSCSPISGHRSVSWYQQTPGQGLQFLFEYFSETQRNKGNFPGRFSGRQFSNSRSEMNVSTLELGDSALYLCASSFGQGQETQYFGPGTRLLVL.